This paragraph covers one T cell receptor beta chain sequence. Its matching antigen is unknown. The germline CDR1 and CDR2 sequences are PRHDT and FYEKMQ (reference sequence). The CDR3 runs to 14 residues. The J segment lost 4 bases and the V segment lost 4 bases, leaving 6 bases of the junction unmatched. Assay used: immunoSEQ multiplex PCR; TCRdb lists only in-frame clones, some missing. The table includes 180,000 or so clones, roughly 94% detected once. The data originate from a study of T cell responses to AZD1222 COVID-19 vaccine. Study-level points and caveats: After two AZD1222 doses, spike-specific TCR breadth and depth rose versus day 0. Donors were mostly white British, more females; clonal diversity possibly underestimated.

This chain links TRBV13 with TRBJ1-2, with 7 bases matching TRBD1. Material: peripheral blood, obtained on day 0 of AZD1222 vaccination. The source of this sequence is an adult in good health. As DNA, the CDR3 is TGTGCCAGCAGCTGGATGGGACAGCTCTATGGCTACACCTTC. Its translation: CASSWMGQLYGYTF.